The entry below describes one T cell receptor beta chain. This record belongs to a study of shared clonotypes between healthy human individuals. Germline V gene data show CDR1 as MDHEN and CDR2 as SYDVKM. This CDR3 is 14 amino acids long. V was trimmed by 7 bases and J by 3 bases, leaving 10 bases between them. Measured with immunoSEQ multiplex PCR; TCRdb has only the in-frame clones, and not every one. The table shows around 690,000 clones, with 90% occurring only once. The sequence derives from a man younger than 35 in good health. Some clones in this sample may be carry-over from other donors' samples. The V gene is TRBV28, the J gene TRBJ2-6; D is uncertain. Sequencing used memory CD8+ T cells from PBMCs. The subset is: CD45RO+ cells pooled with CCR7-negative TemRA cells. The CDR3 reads CASKPFGGANVLTF. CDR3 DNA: TGTGCCAGCAAACCCTTTGGTGGGGCCAACGTCCTGACTTTC.